This T cell receptor beta chain came from a study of CD8 T cells in ankylosing spondylitis. This clonotype appeared many times. In making TCR beta libraries, quantitative 5'-RACE with molecular barcodes was used. MiXCR was run by TCRdb on the 5' RACE reads, yielding one entry per CDR3 protein. Found here are 200,000 to 300,000 distinct CDR3 sequences, about 10% of them singletons; the top ten hold 2.6%. V lost 3 bases and J 0 bases, leaving 13 bases between the germline ends. Germline values: CDR1 SGHDT, CDR2 YYEEEE. The CDR3 has 16 residues. The rearrangement links TRBV5-6 to TRBJ1-3; perhaps TRBD1 as D (6 bases). Sequenced input: blood, either unsorted or a sorted T cell fraction (not recorded which). The sequence came from a male donor with ankylosing spondylitis or in good health (not recorded which). CDR3 DNA: TGTGCCAGCAGCTCTGCCCGGGGACACTCTGGAAACACCATATATTTT. Its protein product is CASSSARGHSGNTIYF.